Below are 20 T cell receptor beta chains sequenced from a single sample in a study of radiotherapy plus CTLA-4 blockade in lung cancer. Measured with immunoSEQ multiplex PCR; TCRdb has only the in-frame clones, and not every one. Here the sample spans around 72,000 clones, more than 75% being singletons. The sample was peripheral blood, taken from a patient treated with radiotherapy plus ipilimumab. These receptors were collected from a human donor with non-small cell lung cancer who had a complete response to radiotherapy plus ipilimumab.

The chain has TRBV30 and TRBJ1-4, with D tentatively TRBD1 (5 bases). Germline CDR1 is GTSNPN and CDR2 is SVGIG (reference sequence). Trimming took 2 bases from V and 3 from J, leaving 10 bases between them. The CDR3 has 14 residues. DNA of the CDR3: TGTGCCTGGAGTAAAGGACAAGCTAATGAAAAACTGTTTTTT. It specifies CAWSKGQANEKLFF.

DNA for the CDR3: TGTGCCAGCAGCGGCGTCACAGGGTTAGTTTCACCCCTCCACTTT. Residues: CASSGVTGLVSPLHF. The chain has TRBV9 and TRBJ1-6, with D tentatively TRBD1 (6 bases). Germline V gene sequence: CDR1 SGDLS, CDR2 YYNGEE. The CDR3 runs 15 residues. Trimming took off 3 bases at V and 9 bases at J, with 16 bases between the two ends. The whole variable domain, filled in from reference TRBV9 and TRBJ1-6, reads DSGVTQTPKHLITATGQRVTLRCSPRSGDLSVYWYQQSLDQGLQFLIQYYNGEERAKGNILERFSAQQFPDLHSELNLSSLELGDSALYFCASSGVTGLVSPLHFGNGTRLTVT.

V gene TRBV18 combines with J gene TRBJ2-5; 7 nucleotides align to TRBD1. The CDR3 totals 17 residues. Germline V CDR1 and CDR2: KGHSH, LQKENI. With 5 bases clipped from V and 2 bases from J, the junction kept 14 bases outside the gene matches. CDR3 amino acids: CASSERARQGVQETQYF. As DNA, the CDR3 is TGTGCCAGCTCAGAACGGGCGCGTCAGGGGGTTCAAGAGACCCAGTACTTC.

This sequence joins TRBV19 and TRBJ1-5, with 7 bases aligning to TRBD1. The V and J ends lost 11 bases and 4 bases, in that order; junction bases with no gene match: 5. The CDR3 totals 12 residues. Germline V gene sequence: CDR1 LNHDA, CDR2 SQIVND (reference sequence). The DNA for the CDR3 is TGTGCCGGCCGACAGGGTAATCAGCCCCAGCATTTT. Protein sequence: CAGRQGNQPQHF.

The V and J genes are TRBV5-1 and TRBJ2-5; D is possibly TRBD1 (6 bases). The ends were cut back, 0 bases at V and 1 base at J, with 10 bases in the middle. CDR1 SGHRS and CDR2 YFSETQ come from the germline V gene. This CDR3 is 15 amino acids long. Written as DNA, the CDR3 is TGCGCCAGCAGCTTGGACGGGACACCCCAAGAGACCCAGTACTTC. Protein sequence: CASSLDGTPQETQYF.

The chain couples TRBV4-1 to TRBJ2-1; 11 bases map to TRBD2. The V gene end was trimmed by 1 base and the J gene end by 8 bases; junction bases not matched to a gene: 7. The CDR3 sequence is 16 residues long. Germline loops: CDR1 MGHRA, CDR2 YSYEKL. The CDR3 DNA is TGCGCCAGCAGCCAAGTACTAGCGGGAGCGGTGGATGAGCAGTTCTTC. Translated, it gives CASSQVLAGAVDEQFF.

The V and J genes are TRBV7-2 and TRBJ2-3; D unresolved. Germline V gene lookup returns CDR1 SGHTA and CDR2 FQGNSA. The V gene lost 3 bases and the J gene lost 3 bases, with 4 bases spanning the gap. CDR3 length: 12 amino acids. CDR3 nucleotides: TGTGCCAGCAGCTTTGGGACAGATACGCAGTATTTT. As protein: CASSFGTDTQYF.

The rearrangement joins TRBV14 to TRBJ1-2; TRBD1 is a possible D gene (6 bases). V gave up 4 bases and J gave up 4 bases, with 19 bases separating them. Germline CDR1 reads SGHDN; CDR2 reads FVKESK. The CDR3 length is 16 residues. The CDR3 DNA reads as TGTGCCAGCAGCCGAACAGGGCGGTGGGGGGGCTATGGCTACACCTTC. This sequence encodes CASSRTGRWGGYGYTF. The variable domain in full, completed from reference TRBV14 and TRBJ1-2, reads EAGVTQFPSHSVIEKGQTVTLRCDPISGHDNLYWYRRVMGKEIKFLLHFVKESKQDESGMPNNRFLAERTGGTYSTLKVQPAELEDSGVYFCASSRTGRWGGYGYTFGSGTRLTVV.

This clone was observed a few times. The chain uses TRBV7-2 and TRBJ1-2; D call uncertain. The V gene lost 5 bases and the J gene lost 5 bases, with 9 bases spanning the gap. The CDR3 loop spans 12 amino acids. In germline, CDR1 is SGHTA, CDR2 FQGNSA. The CDR3: CASSPLEYGYTF. CDR3 nucleotide sequence: TGTGCCAGCAGCCCGTTAGAATATGGCTACACCTTC.

The chain links TRBV11-2 to TRBJ2-3; 10 nucleotides align to TRBD1. The CDR3 has 19 amino acids. Germline CDR1 and CDR2: SGHAT and FQNNGV. The junction had 15 bases not matched to a gene; V was cut back by 6 bases and J by 0 bases. The CDR3 nucleotides are TGTGCCAGCAGACCCGGGACAGGGGTTTCCTCCCCCAGCACAGATACGCAGTATTTT. This translates into CASRPGTGVSSPSTDTQYF. Full variable domain (rest looked up from reference TRBV11-2 and TRBJ2-3): EAGVAQSPRYKIIEKRQSVAFWCNPISGHATLYWYQQILGQGPKLLIQFQNNGVVDDSQLPKDRFSAERLKGVDSTLKIQPAKLEDSAVYLCASRPGTGVSSPSTDTQYFGPGTRLTVL.

The chain recombines TRBV27 with TRBJ2-1, with 7 bases identical to TRBD1. The V gene's germline CDR1 is MNHEY and CDR2 SMNVEV (reference sequence). The CDR3 totals 15 residues. V was pared by 8 bases and J by 4 bases, with 11 bases of the junction left unmatched. The CDR3 DNA is TGTGCCAGCGAACGATCGGGACAGATATACAATGAGCAGTTCTTC. It translates to CASERSGQIYNEQFF.

The J gene is TRBJ2-3, the V gene TRBV18, with TRBD2 matching 9 bases. The germline gives CDR1 KGHSH, CDR2 LQKENI. The CDR3 spans 15 residues. J gave up 5 bases and V 2 bases, and 5 bases lay outside the gene matches. The CDR3 DNA sequence: TGTGCCAGCTCACCAGTTGCGCGGGAGGGAGATACGCAGTATTTT. This sequence encodes CASSPVAREGDTQYF.

The CDR3 region is CASSPDRGGYNEQFF. Here the CDR3 DNA reads TGTGCCAGCAGTCCAGACAGGGGGGGATACAATGAGCAGTTCTTC. V and J are TRBV6-5 and TRBJ2-1, with TRBD1 matching over 9 bases. This CDR3 is 15 amino acids long. The junction had 6 bases not matched to a gene; V was cut back by 5 bases and J by 4 bases. The V gene's germline CDR1 is MNHEY and CDR2 SVGAGI.

The rearrangement joins TRBV6-5 to TRBJ2-3, with D perhaps TRBD2 (6 bases). Trimming took 2 bases from V and 7 from J, leaving 10 bases between them. CDR1 MNHEY and CDR2 SVGAGI come from the germline V gene. The CDR3 has 13 amino acids. For the CDR3, the DNA is TGTGCCAGCAGTTACCGGGACTCCTATACGCAGTATTTT. Amino acid sequence: CASSYRDSYTQYF.

This clone was observed a handful of times. V usage is TRBV7-8 and J usage is TRBJ1-3; D gene uncertain. The CDR3 sequence is 12 residues long. V was cut by 5 bases and J by 4 bases, with 6 bases left in between. From germline, CDR1 is SGHVS and CDR2 FQNEAQ. CDR3 DNA: TGTGCCAGCAGCACCTCCGGAAACACCATATATTTT. Encoded protein: CASSTSGNTIYF.

The genes are TRBV9 and TRBJ2-3, with D possibly TRBD1 on 6 matching bases. The length of the CDR3 is 17 residues. V was pared by 2 bases and J by 3 bases, with 19 bases between. CDR1 and CDR2 (germline): SGDLS, YYNGEE. Here the CDR3 reads CASSVSLRIRGTDTQYF. The CDR3 bases are TGTGCCAGCAGCGTCAGTCTGCGAATTAGGGGGACAGATACGCAGTATTTT.

This clone was detected once. The chain joins TRBV10-2 to TRBJ1-2, with D perhaps matching TRBD1 (6 bases). The germline CDR1 and CDR2 sequences are WSHSY and SAAADI. Trimming removed 7 bases from V and 5 bases from J, with 14 bases in between. This CDR3 region has 13 residues. The CDR3 DNA reads as TGCGCCAGCACCCAACAGGGAGGGTATGGCTACACCTTC. Translated, it gives CASTQQGGYGYTF.

This clone was seen a single time. This chain joins TRBV29-1 and TRBJ1-4; no reliable D call. The CDR3 length is 11 residues. From germline, CDR1 is SQVTM and CDR2 ANQGSEA. This chain's CDR3 is CSTWAQEKLFF. CDR3 coding DNA: TGCAGTACTTGGGCGCAGGAAAAACTGTTTTTT.

The J gene is TRBJ2-2, the V gene TRBV7-9, with TRBD1 as a possible D gene (6 bases). This CDR3 contains 16 residues. Germline V gene data show CDR1 as SEHNR and CDR2 as FQNEAQ (reference sequence). Trimming stripped 6 bases from V and 2 bases from J, with 16 bases between. For the CDR3, the DNA is TGTGCCAGCAGTCTACCGGGACACATTAACACCGGGGAGCTGTTTTTT. Translation gives CASSLPGHINTGELFF.

This clone has more than one count but fewer than ten. The chain employs TRBV6-5 and TRBJ1-4; perhaps TRBD1 as D (5 bases). Trimming took 6 bases from V and 11 from J, leaving 13 bases between them. The CDR3 is 12 residues long. Germline assignment: CDR1 MNHEY and CDR2 SVGAGI. The CDR3 DNA is TGTGCCAGCAGCCCCGGGGCGGGGAAACTGTTTTTT. Encoded protein: CASSPGAGKLFF.